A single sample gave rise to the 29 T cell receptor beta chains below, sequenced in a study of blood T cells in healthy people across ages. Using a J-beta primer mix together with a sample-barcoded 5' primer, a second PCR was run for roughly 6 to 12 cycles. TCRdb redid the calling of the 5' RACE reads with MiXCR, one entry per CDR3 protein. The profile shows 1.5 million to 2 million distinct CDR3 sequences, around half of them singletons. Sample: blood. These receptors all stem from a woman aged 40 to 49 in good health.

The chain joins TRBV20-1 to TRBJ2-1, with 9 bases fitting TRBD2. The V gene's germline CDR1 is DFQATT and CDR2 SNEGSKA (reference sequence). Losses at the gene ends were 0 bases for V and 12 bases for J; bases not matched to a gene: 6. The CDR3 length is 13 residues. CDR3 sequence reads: CSARDALAGTQFF. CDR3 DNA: TGCAGTGCTAGAGATGCTCTAGCGGGGACGCAGTTCTTC.

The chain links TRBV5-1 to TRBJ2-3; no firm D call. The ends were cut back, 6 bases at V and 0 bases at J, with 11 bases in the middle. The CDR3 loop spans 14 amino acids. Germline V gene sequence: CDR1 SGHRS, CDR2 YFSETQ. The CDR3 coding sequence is TGCGCCAGCACGGCCCAGCCTAGCACAGATACGCAGTATTTT. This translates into CASTAQPSTDTQYF.

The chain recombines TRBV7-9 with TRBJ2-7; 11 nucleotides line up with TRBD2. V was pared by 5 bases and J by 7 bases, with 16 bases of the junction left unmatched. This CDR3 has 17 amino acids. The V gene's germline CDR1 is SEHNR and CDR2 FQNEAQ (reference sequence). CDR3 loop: CASSLPTSGVPQGEQYF. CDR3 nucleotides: TGTGCCAGCAGCCTGCCGACTAGCGGGGTTCCCCAGGGTGAGCAGTACTTC.

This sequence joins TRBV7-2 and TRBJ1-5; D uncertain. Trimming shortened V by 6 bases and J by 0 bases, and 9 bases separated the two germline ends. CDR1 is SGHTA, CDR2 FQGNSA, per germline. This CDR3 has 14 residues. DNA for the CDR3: TGTGCCAGCAGTCTCAAAATTAGCAATCAGCCCCAGCATTTT. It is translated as CASSLKISNQPQHF. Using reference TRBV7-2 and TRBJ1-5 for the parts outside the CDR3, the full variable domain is GAGVSQSPSNKVTEKGKDVELRCDPISGHTALYWYRQSLGQGLEFLIYFQGNSAPDKSGLPSDRFSAERTGGSVSTLTIQRTQQEDSAVYLCASSLKISNQPQHFGDGTRLSIL.

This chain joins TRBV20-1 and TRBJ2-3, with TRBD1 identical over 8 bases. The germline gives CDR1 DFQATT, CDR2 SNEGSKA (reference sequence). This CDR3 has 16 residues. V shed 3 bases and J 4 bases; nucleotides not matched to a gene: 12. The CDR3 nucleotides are TGCAGTGCTAGGTCCGGTACAGGGGGTCCGGCAGATACGCAGTATTTT. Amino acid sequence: CSARSGTGGPADTQYF.

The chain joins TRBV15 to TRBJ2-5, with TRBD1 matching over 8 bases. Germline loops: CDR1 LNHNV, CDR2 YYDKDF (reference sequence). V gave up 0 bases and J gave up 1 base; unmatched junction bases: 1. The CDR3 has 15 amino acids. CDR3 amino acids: CATSREGQGQETQYF. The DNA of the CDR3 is TGTGCCACCAGCAGAGAAGGACAGGGCCAAGAGACCCAGTACTTC.

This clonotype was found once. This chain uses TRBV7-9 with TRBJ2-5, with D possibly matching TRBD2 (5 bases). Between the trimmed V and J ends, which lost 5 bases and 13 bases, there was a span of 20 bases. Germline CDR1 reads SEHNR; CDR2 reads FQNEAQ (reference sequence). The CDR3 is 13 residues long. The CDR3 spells CASSLSRAPGLYF. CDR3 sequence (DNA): TGTGCCAGCAGCCTAAGTCGGGCCCCCGGACTGTACTTC.

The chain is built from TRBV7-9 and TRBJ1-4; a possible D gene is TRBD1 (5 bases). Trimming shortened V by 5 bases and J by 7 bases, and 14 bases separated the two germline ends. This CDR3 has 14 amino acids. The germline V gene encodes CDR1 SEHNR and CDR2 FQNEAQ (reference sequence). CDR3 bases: TGTGCCAGCAGCCCCGGGACTGTGGGTGAAAAACTGTTTTTT. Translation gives CASSPGTVGEKLFF.

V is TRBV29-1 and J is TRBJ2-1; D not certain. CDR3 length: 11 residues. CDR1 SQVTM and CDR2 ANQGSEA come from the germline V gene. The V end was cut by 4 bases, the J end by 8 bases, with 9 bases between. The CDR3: CSVVEVDEQFF. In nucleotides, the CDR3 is TGCAGCGTTGTCGAGGTCGATGAGCAGTTCTTC.

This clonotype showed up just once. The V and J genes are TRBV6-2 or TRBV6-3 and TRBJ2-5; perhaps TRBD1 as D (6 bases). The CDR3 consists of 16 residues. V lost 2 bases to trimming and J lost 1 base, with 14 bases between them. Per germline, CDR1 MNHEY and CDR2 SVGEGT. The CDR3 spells CASSYGDRWVQETQYF. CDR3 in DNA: TGTGCCAGCAGTTACGGCGACAGGTGGGTCCAAGAGACCCAGTACTTC.

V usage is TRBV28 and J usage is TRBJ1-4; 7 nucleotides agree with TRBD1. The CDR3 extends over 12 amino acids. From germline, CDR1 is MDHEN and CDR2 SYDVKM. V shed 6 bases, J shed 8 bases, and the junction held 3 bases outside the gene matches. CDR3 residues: CASRLDREKLFF. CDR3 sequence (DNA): TGTGCCAGCAGGTTGGACAGGGAAAAACTGTTTTTT.

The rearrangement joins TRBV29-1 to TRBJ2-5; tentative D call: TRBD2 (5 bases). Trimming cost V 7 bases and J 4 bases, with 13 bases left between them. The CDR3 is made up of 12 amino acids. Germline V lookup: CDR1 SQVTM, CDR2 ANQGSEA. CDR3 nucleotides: TGCAGCGGAGTAGCGAGTGGAGAGACCCAGTACTTC. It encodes CSGVASGETQYF. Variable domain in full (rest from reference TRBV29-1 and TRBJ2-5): SAVISQKPSRDICQRGTSLTIQCQVDSQVTMMFWYRQQPGQSLTLIATANQGSEATYESGFVIDKFPISRPNLTFSTLTVSNMSPEDSSIYLCSGVASGETQYFGPGTRLLVL.

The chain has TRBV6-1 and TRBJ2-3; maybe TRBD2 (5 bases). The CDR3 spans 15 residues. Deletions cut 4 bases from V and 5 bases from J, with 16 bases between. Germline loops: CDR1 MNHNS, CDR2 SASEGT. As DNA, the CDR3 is TGTGCCAGCAGTGGCGCCGACTATCCGGGAGATACGCAGTATTTT. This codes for CASSGADYPGDTQYF.

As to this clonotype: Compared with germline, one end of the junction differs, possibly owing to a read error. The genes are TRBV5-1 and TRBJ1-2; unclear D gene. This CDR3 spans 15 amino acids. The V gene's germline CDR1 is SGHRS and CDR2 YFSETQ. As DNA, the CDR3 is TGCGCCAGCAGCTTGGAGCTGAGTACTAACTATGCCTACACCTTC. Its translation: CASSLELSTNYAYTF.

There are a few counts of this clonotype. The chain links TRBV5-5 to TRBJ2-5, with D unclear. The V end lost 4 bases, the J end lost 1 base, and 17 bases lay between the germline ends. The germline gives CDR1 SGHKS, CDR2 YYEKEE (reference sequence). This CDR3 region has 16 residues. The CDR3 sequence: CASSHLPRLRQETQYF. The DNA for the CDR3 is TGTGCCAGCAGCCACCTCCCGAGGCTACGCCAAGAGACCCAGTACTTC. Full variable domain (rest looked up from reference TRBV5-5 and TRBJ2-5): DAGVTQSPTHLIKTRGQQVTLRCSPISGHKSVSWYQQVLGQGPQFIFQYYEKEERGRGNFPDRFSARQFPNYSSELNVNALLLGDSALYLCASSHLPRLRQETQYFGPGTRLLVL.

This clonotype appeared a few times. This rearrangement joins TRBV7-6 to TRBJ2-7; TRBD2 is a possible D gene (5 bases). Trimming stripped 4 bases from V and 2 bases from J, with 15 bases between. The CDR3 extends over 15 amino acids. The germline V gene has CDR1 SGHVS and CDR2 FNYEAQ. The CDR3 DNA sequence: TGTGCCAGCAGCTACGCGGCGGGCCAAGCCTACGAGCAGTACTTC. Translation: CASSYAAGQAYEQYF.

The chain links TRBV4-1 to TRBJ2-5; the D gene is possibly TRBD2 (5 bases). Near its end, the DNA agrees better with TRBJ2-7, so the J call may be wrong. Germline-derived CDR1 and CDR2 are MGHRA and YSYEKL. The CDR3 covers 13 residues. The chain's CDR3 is CASSQQLAGEQYF. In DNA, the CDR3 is TGCGCCAGCAGCCAACAGTTGGCGGGCGAGCAGTACTTC.

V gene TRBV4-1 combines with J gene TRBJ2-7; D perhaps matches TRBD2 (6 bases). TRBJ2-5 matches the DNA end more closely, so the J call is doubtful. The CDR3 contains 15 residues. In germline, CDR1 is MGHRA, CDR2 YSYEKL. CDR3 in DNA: TGCGCCAGCAGCCAAGATCCCGGCAGGGAGGCGACCCAGTACTTC. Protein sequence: CASSQDPGREATQYF.

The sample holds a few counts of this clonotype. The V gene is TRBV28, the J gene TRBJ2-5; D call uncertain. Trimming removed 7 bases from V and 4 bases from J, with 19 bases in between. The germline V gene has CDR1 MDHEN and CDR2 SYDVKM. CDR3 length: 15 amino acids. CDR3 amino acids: CASTPYELGSETQYF. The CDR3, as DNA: TGTGCCAGCACCCCCTACGAGCTGGGTTCAGAGACCCAGTACTTC. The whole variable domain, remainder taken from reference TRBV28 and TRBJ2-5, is DVKVTQSSRYLVKRTGEKVFLECVQDMDHENMFWYRQDPGLGLRLIYFSYDVKMKEKGDIPEGYSVSREKKERFSLILESASTNQTSMYLCASTPYELGSETQYFGPGTRLLVL.

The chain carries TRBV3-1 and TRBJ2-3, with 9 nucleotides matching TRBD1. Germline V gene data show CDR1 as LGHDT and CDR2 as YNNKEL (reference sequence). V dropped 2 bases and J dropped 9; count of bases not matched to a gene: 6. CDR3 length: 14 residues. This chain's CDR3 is CASSQMGQGDTQYF. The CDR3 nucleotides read TGTGCCAGCAGCCAAATGGGACAGGGTGACACGCAGTATTTT.

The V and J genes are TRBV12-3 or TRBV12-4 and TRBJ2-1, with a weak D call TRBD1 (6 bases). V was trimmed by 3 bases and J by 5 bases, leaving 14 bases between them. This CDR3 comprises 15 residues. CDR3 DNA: TGTGCCAGCAGTTTGAATGGGGGCCTGAACAATGAGCAGTTCTTC. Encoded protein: CASSLNGGLNNEQFF.

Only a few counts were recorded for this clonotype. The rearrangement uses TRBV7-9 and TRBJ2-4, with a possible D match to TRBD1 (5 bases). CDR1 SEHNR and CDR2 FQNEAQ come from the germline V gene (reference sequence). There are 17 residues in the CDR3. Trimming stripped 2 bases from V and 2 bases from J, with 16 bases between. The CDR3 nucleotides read TGTGCCAGCAGCTTATATGGTCAGGGCGTCCCCAAAAACATTCAGTACTTC. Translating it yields CASSLYGQGVPKNIQYF.

The CDR3 loop is CASSVPGGSDTQYF. The CDR3, as DNA: TGTGCCAGCAGTGTCCCTGGGGGTTCAGATACGCAGTATTTT. The V gene is TRBV25-1, the J gene TRBJ2-3; D is perhaps TRBD1 or TRBD2 (5 bases each). CDR3 length equals 14 residues. V was shortened by 4 bases and J by 4 bases, with 12 bases between the two germline ends. Germline V CDR1 and CDR2: MGHDK, SYGVNS. Combining the CDR3 with reference TRBV25-1 and TRBJ2-3 gives the whole variable domain EADIYQTPRYLVIGTGKKITLECSQTMGHDKMYWYQQDPGMELHLIHYSYGVNSTEKGDLSSESTVSRIRTEHFPLTLESARPSHTSQYLCASSVPGGSDTQYFGPGTRLTVL.

This CDR3 reads CASSLSGQGPLKNEKLFF. The CDR3 bases are TGTGCCAGCAGCTTATCGGGACAGGGCCCTCTGAAGAATGAAAAACTGTTTTTT. The rearrangement uses TRBV11-2 and TRBJ1-4, with 9 bases matching TRBD1. The CDR3 is made up of 18 amino acids. With V trimmed by 2 bases and J by 5 bases, 12 bases remained unmatched. Germline loops: CDR1 SGHAT, CDR2 FQNNGV.

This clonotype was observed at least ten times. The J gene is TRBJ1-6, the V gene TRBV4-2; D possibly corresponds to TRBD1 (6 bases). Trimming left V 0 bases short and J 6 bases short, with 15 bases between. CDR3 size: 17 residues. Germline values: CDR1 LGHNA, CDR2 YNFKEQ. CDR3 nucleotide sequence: TGTGCCAGCAGCCAAGAACCCCGAACAGGGCCTAATTCACCCCTCCACTTT. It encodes CASSQEPRTGPNSPLHF.

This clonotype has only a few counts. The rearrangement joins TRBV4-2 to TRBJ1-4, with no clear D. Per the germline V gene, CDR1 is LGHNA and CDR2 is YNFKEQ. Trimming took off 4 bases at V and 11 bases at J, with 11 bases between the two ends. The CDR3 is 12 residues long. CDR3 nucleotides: TGTGCCAGCAGCCCAGTGCGGGAGAAACTGTTTTTT. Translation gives CASSPVREKLFF.

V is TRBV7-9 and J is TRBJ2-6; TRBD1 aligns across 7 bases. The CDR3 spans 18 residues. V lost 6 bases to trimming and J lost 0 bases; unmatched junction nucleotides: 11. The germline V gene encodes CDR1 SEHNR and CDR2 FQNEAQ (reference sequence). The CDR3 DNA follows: TGTGCCAGCAGACCCCAGACAGGGAAGGTCTCTGGGGCCAACGTCCTGACTTTC. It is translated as CASRPQTGKVSGANVLTF.

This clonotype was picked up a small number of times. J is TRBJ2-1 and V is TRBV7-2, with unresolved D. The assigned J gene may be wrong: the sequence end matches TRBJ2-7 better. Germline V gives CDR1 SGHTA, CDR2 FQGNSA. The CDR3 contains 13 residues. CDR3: CASSLIKEYEQYF. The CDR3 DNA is TGTGCCAGCAGCTTGATAAAGGAGTACGAGCAGTACTTC.

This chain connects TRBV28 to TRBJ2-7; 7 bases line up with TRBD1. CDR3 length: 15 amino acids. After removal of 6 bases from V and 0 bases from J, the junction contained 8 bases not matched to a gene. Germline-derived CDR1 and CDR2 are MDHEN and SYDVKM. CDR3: CASSWPGQHSYEQYF. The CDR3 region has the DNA TGTGCCAGCAGCTGGCCGGGACAGCACTCCTACGAGCAGTACTTC.